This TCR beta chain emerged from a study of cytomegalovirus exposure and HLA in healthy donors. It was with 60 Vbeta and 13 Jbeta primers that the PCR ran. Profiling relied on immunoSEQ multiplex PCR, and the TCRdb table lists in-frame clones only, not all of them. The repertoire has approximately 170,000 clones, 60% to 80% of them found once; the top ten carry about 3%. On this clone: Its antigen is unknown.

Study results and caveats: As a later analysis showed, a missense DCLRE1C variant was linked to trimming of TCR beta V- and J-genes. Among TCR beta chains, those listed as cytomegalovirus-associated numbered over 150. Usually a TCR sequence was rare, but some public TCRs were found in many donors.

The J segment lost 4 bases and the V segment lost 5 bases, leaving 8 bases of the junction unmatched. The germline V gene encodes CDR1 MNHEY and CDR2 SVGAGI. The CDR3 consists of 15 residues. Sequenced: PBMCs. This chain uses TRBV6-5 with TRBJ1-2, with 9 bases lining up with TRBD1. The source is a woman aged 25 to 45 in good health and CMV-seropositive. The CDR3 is CASSTNRGLGYGYTF. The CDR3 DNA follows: TGTGCCAGCAGTACCAACAGGGGGCTTGGCTATGGCTACACCTTC.